This entry lists 2 T cell receptor beta chains sequenced from one sample in a study of T cell changes during pregnancy in multiple sclerosis (dated by TCRdb to the late 2010s). Libraries came from the immunoSEQ multiplex PCR assay. This immuneACCESS table, as held by TCRdb, lists in-frame sequences with V and J called but not all clones. Of the missing ones, under half trace to an unresolved V gene in checked studies; the others have no known cause. This sample holds fewer than 25,000 clones; 86% were observed only once. The top ten clonotypes cover 5.8% of the sample. The sample consisted of CD8+ T cells from peripheral blood mononuclear cells, taken in the third trimester of pregnancy. These TCRs come from a female donor in good health, enrolled as a control in a pregnancy study.

This clone was counted between two and nine times. The rearrangement uses TRBV4-3 and TRBJ2-1, with 8 bases aligning to TRBD1. Germline values: CDR1 LGHNA, CDR2 YSLEER. V gave up 2 bases and J gave up 6 bases; unmatched junction bases: 6. This CDR3 region has 15 residues. The chain's CDR3 is CASSQRQGNLNEQFF. CDR3 in DNA: TGCGCCAGCAGCCAACGACAGGGGAATCTCAATGAGCAGTTCTTC.

CDR3 loop: CASSQGLPGDGNGYTF. The CDR3 region has the DNA TGCGCCAGCAGCCAAGGCCTACCAGGGGATGGGAATGGCTACACCTTC. V is TRBV4-3 and J is TRBJ1-2; D possibly corresponds to TRBD1 (6 bases). V lost 1 base and J lost 6, with 18 bases in between. The length of the CDR3 is 16 residues. The germline V gene encodes CDR1 LGHNA and CDR2 YSLEER.